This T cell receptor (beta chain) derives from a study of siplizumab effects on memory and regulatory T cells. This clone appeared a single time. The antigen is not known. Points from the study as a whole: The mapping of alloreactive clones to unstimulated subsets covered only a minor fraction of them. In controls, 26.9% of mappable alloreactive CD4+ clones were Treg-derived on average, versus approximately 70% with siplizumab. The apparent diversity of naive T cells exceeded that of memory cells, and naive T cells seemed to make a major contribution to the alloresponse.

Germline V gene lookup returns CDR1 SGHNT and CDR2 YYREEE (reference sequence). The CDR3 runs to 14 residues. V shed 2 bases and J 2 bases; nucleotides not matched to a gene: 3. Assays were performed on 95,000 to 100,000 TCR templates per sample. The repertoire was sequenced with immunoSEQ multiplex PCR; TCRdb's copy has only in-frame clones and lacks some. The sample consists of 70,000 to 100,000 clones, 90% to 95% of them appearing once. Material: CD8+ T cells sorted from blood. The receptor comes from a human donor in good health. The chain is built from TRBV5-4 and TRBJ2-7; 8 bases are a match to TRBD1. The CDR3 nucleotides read TGTGCCAGCAGCTTTGGACAGGGACCCTACGAGCAGTACTTC. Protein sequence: CASSFGQGPYEQYF.